The 27 T cell receptor beta chains below come from one sample, sequenced in a study of graft-versus-host responses after intestinal transplantation. The antigens of these receptors remain unknown. Sequencing was performed with immunoSEQ multiplex PCR; in TCRdb, only in-frame clones are kept and a portion is missing. The sample holds over 100,000 clones; roughly 95% are singletons and the top ten take around 3%. Sequences were derived from unstimulated CD8+ T cells sorted from spleen or lymph node cells, sampled before intestinal transplant. These receptors all come from a human donor who received an intestinal transplant.

The CDR3 spells CASGLETGELFF. DNA for the CDR3: TGTGCCTCGGGACTAGAAACCGGGGAGCTGTTTTTT. The chain uses TRBV5-8 and TRBJ2-2; 8 positions agree with TRBD2. CDR3 size: 12 residues. With V trimmed by 10 bases and J by 5 bases, 4 bases remained unmatched. Germline V gene data show CDR1 as SGHTS and CDR2 as YDEGEE.

V gene TRBV19 combines with J gene TRBJ2-7, with 7 nucleotides matching TRBD2. The junction had 4 bases not matched to a gene; V was cut back by 7 bases and J by 4 bases. CDR1 and CDR2 (germline): LNHDA, SQIVND (reference sequence). CDR3 length equals 12 residues. This CDR3 reads CASTGTTYEQYF. CDR3 in DNA: TGTGCCAGTACCGGGACTACTTACGAGCAGTACTTC.

The gene calls are TRBV5-6 and TRBJ2-1, with TRBD2 matching 7 bases. Germline CDR1 is SGHDT and CDR2 is YYEEEE. V trimming: 4 bases; J trimming: 2 bases; junction bases outside the gene matches: 6. This CDR3 has 15 amino acids. This CDR3 reads CASSPGLQTYNEQFF. CDR3 DNA sequence: TGTGCCAGCAGCCCGGGACTACAGACCTACAATGAGCAGTTCTTC.

The genes are TRBV11-2 and TRBJ2-7, with D maybe TRBD2 (6 bases). In germline, CDR1 is SGHAT, CDR2 FQNNGV. V was cut by 6 bases and J by 2 bases, with 8 bases left in between. CDR3 length: 12 amino acids. CDR3 amino acids: CASSSGAYEQYF. The CDR3 nucleotides are TGTGCCAGCAGTTCGGGGGCCTACGAGCAGTACTTC. Full variable domain (remainder filled in from reference TRBV11-2 and TRBJ2-7): EAGVAQSPRYKIIEKRQSVAFWCNPISGHATLYWYQQILGQGPKLLIQFQNNGVVDDSQLPKDRFSAERLKGVDSTLKIQPAKLEDSAVYLCASSSGAYEQYFGPGTRLTVT.

In its sample, this clone was seen once. The chain carries TRBV2 and TRBJ2-7; D ambiguous. V lost 3 bases to trimming and J lost 2 bases, with 14 bases between them. Germline V gene data show CDR1 as SNHLY and CDR2 as FYNNEI. There are 15 residues in the CDR3. This CDR3 is CASSEIWSYTYEQYF. CDR3 sequence (DNA): TGTGCCAGCAGTGAGATTTGGTCCTACACCTACGAGCAGTACTTC.

The chain links TRBV29-1 to TRBJ1-1, with D hard to call. V was clipped by 2 bases and J by 2 bases, with 9 bases between them. This CDR3 region has 13 residues. Germline CDR1 reads SQVTM; CDR2 reads ANQGSEA. The CDR3 region is CSVEQAGNTEAFF. The CDR3 DNA reads as TGCAGCGTTGAACAGGCCGGCAACACTGAAGCTTTCTTT. The complete variable domain, with remaining parts taken from reference TRBV29-1 and TRBJ1-1, reads SAVISQKPSRDICQRGTSLTIQCQVDSQVTMMFWYRQQPGQSLTLIATANQGSEATYESGFVIDKFPISRPNLTFSTLTVSNMSPEDSSIYLCSVEQAGNTEAFFGQGTRLTVV.

The chain couples TRBV9 to TRBJ2-7; unclear D gene. CDR1 and CDR2 from the germline V gene are SGDLS and YYNGEE. The CDR3 covers 14 residues. Trimming stripped 3 bases from V and 2 bases from J, with 12 bases between. This CDR3 is CASSDGIGAYEQYF. CDR3 sequence (DNA): TGTGCCAGCAGCGATGGGATAGGAGCCTACGAGCAGTACTTC.

The chain recombines TRBV9 with TRBJ2-1; 8 nucleotides agree with TRBD1. The CDR3 sequence is 15 residues long. Germline-derived CDR1 and CDR2 are SGDLS and YYNGEE. With 1 base clipped from V and 8 bases from J, the junction kept 8 bases outside the gene matches. The CDR3 loop is CASSVQGARGDEQFF. CDR3 nucleotides: TGTGCCAGCAGCGTACAGGGGGCAAGGGGAGATGAGCAGTTCTTC. Combining the CDR3 with reference TRBV9 and TRBJ2-1 gives the whole variable domain DSGVTQTPKHLITATGQRVTLRCSPRSGDLSVYWYQQSLDQGLQFLIQYYNGEERAKGNILERFSAQQFPDLHSELNLSSLELGDSALYFCASSVQGARGDEQFFGPGTRLTVL.

The genes are TRBV19 and TRBJ2-7; D gene uncertain. This CDR3 region has 14 residues. V dropped 3 bases and J dropped 0 bases, with 9 bases sitting between them. The germline V gene has CDR1 LNHDA and CDR2 SQIVND (reference sequence). This CDR3 reads CASSMGSSSYEQYF. The DNA of the CDR3 is TGTGCCAGTAGTATGGGAAGCAGCTCCTACGAGCAGTACTTC.

This clone is a singleton in its sample. This rearrangement joins TRBV6-5 to TRBJ2-1, with D perhaps given as TRBD1 or TRBD2 (5 bases each). The germline gives CDR1 MNHEY, CDR2 SVGAGI. The ends were cut back, 3 bases at V and 6 bases at J, with 15 bases in the middle. The CDR3 is made up of 15 amino acids. This CDR3 reads CASSYRGVVLNEQFF. CDR3 sequence (DNA): TGTGCCAGCAGTTATAGGGGAGTTGTACTCAATGAGCAGTTCTTC.

This chain connects TRBV4-3 to TRBJ1-2; 10 positions match TRBD1. CDR1 and CDR2 from the germline V gene are LGHNA and YSLEER. Trimming at V came to 0 bases and at J to 4 bases, leaving 11 bases not matched to a gene. This CDR3 contains 18 residues. The CDR3 protein is CASSQDLYDRGQSYGYTF. CDR3 in DNA: TGCGCCAGCAGCCAAGATCTTTACGACAGGGGGCAGAGCTATGGCTACACCTTC.

The V gene is TRBV7-9, the J gene TRBJ2-7; 8 nucleotides align to TRBD2. There are 14 residues in the CDR3. V was pared by 5 bases and J by 4 bases, with 7 bases of the junction left unmatched. CDR1 is SEHNR, CDR2 FQNEAQ, per germline (reference sequence). This CDR3 is CASSPGTSVYEQYF. DNA for the CDR3: TGTGCCAGCAGCCCCGGGACTAGTGTTTACGAGCAGTACTTC.

This clone appeared a few times. The gene calls are TRBV11-2 and TRBJ2-3; D remains unclear. This CDR3 spans 11 amino acids. Trimming left V 5 bases short and J 2 bases short, with 2 bases between. From germline, CDR1 is SGHAT and CDR2 FQNNGV. The CDR3 protein is CASSLTDTQYF. In DNA, the CDR3 is TGTGCCAGCAGCCTCACAGATACGCAGTATTTT.

V is TRBV25-1 and J is TRBJ2-3; D not resolved. Germline loops: CDR1 MGHDK, CDR2 SYGVNS. V was clipped by 3 bases and J by 4 bases, with 17 bases between them. CDR3 length equals 16 residues. The CDR3 DNA reads as TGTGCCAGCAGTGACGCCGCACGGAACCCTCCAGATACGCAGTATTTT. It translates to CASSDAARNPPDTQYF. Full variable domain (remainder filled in from reference TRBV25-1 and TRBJ2-3): EADIYQTPRYLVIGTGKKITLECSQTMGHDKMYWYQQDPGMELHLIHYSYGVNSTEKGDLSSESTVSRIRTEHFPLTLESARPSHTSQYLCASSDAARNPPDTQYFGPGTRLTVL.

V is TRBV27 and J is TRBJ2-1; 12 bases map to TRBD2. The CDR3 sequence is 18 residues long. Germline V CDR1 and CDR2: MNHEY, SMNVEV (reference sequence). Germline trimming cut 3 bases from V and 6 bases from J; bases unmatched to any gene: 12. CDR3 nucleotides: TGTGCCAGCAGTTTCGCTAGCGGGAGGGCAAGAAGAGGCAATGAGCAGTTCTTC. Protein: CASSFASGRARRGNEQFF.

The chain recombines TRBV6-1 with TRBJ2-5; 10 positions match TRBD1. Trimming took 4 bases from V and 4 from J; bases not matched to a gene: 12. The CDR3 sequence is 17 residues long. The germline V gene encodes CDR1 MNHNS and CDR2 SASEGT. CDR3 in DNA: TGTGCCAGCAGTGTTAGGGACAGGGGATTAAGGGGAGAGACCCAGTACTTC. This gives the protein CASSVRDRGLRGETQYF.

The CDR3 nucleotides are TGTGCCAGCTCTCTCGCCGGACCCTCCTACAATGAGCAGTTCTTC. Translating gives CASSLAGPSYNEQFF. This chain connects TRBV18 to TRBJ2-1; D ambiguous. The CDR3 loop spans 15 amino acids. Trimming shortened V by 6 bases and J by 0 bases, and 12 bases separated the two germline ends. The germline gives CDR1 KGHSH, CDR2 LQKENI.

V is TRBV7-9 and J is TRBJ2-7; 7 bases are a match to TRBD1. V gave up 5 bases and J gave up 2 bases; unmatched junction bases: 6. Germline values: CDR1 SEHNR, CDR2 FQNEAQ (reference sequence). The CDR3 consists of 14 residues. The CDR3 bases are TGTGCCAGCAGCCCCCGAACAGGGGCCTACGAGCAGTACTTC. This codes for CASSPRTGAYEQYF.

This chain links TRBV28 with TRBJ1-1; D call uncertain. In germline, CDR1 is MDHEN, CDR2 SYDVKM. Trimming shortened V by 7 bases and J by 1 base, and 10 bases separated the two germline ends. The CDR3 runs to 13 residues. The CDR3 sequence: CASTMTENTEAFF. In DNA, the CDR3 is TGTGCCAGCACCATGACGGAGAACACTGAAGCTTTCTTT.

This chain links TRBV15 with TRBJ1-1; possible D gene TRBD1, 6 bases. V lost 3 bases to trimming and J lost 0 bases, with 11 bases between them. Per germline, CDR1 LNHNV and CDR2 YYDKDF (reference sequence). The length of the CDR3 is 15 residues. CDR3 amino acids: CATSRSTGMNTEAFF. In nucleotides, the CDR3 is TGTGCCACCAGCAGGTCGACAGGCATGAACACTGAAGCTTTCTTT. Drawing the rest from reference TRBV15 and TRBJ1-1, the complete variable domain is DAMVIQNPRYQVTQFGKPVTLSCSQTLNHNVMYWYQQKSSQAPKLLFHYYDKDFNNEADTPDNFQSRRPNTSFCFLDIRSPGLGDTAMYLCATSRSTGMNTEAFFGQGTRLTVV.

The V and J genes are TRBV28 and TRBJ1-2; D is undetermined. Germline V gives CDR1 MDHEN, CDR2 SYDVKM. V was trimmed by 6 bases and J by 0 bases, leaving 2 bases between them. This CDR3 has 11 residues. This CDR3 reads CASRANYGYTF. For the CDR3, the DNA is TGTGCCAGCAGAGCTAACTATGGCTACACCTTC.

V usage is TRBV5-1 and J usage is TRBJ2-3; maybe TRBD1 (7 bases). The CDR3 runs to 17 residues. V lost 2 bases, J lost 5 bases, and 21 bases lay in between. CDR1 and CDR2 from the germline V gene are SGHRS and YFSETQ. CDR3 sequence reads: CASSLLPGQLRGDTQYF. In DNA form, the CDR3 reads TGCGCCAGCAGCTTACTACCGGGACAGCTGCGGGGAGATACGCAGTATTTT.

The gene calls are TRBV6-5 and TRBJ2-1; D might be TRBD1 (5 bases). V lost 2 bases and J 11 bases, leaving 16 bases between the germline ends. This CDR3 contains 14 residues. In germline, CDR1 is MNHEY, CDR2 SVGAGI. The CDR3 here is CASSYRQTTMKQFF. In nucleotides, the CDR3 is TGTGCCAGCAGTTACCGACAGACCACAATGAAGCAGTTCTTC.

J is TRBJ1-5 and V is TRBV10-2, with D unresolved. The V gene lost 4 bases and the J gene lost 0 bases, with 7 bases spanning the gap. Germline V lookup: CDR1 WSHSY, CDR2 SAAADI. CDR3 length equals 14 residues. As DNA, the CDR3 is TGCGCCAGCAGTGGATTATTTAGCAATCAGCCCCAGCATTTT. Its protein is CASSGLFSNQPQHF.

The chain has TRBV7-9 and TRBJ2-7; D perhaps matches TRBD2 (6 bases). Between the trimmed V and J ends, which lost 1 base and 3 bases, there was a span of 13 bases. The CDR3 has 15 residues. The germline CDR1 and CDR2 sequences are SEHNR and FQNEAQ (reference sequence). The DNA of the CDR3 is TGTGCCAGCAGCTTAGTAGGAGGGGACCGCTACGAGCAGTACTTC. Translating gives CASSLVGGDRYEQYF. Complete variable domain (other parts from reference TRBV7-9 and TRBJ2-7): DTGVSQNPRHKITKRGQNVTFRCDPISEHNRLYWYRQTLGQGPEFLTYFQNEAQLEKSRLLSDRFSAERPKGSFSTLEIQRTEQGDSAMYLCASSLVGGDRYEQYFGPGTRLTVT.

The sample holds one count of this clone. The chain couples TRBV9 to TRBJ2-5; D could derive from TRBD1 or TRBD2 (5 bases each). Between the trimmed V and J ends, which lost 4 bases and 1 base, there was a span of 17 bases. The CDR3 length is 16 residues. CDR1 SGDLS and CDR2 YYNGEE come from the germline V gene. The CDR3 sequence: CASSPKGGGPQETQYF. CDR3 sequence (DNA): TGTGCCAGCAGCCCCAAGGGTGGGGGTCCCCAAGAGACCCAGTACTTC.

The chain combines TRBV28 with TRBJ2-5, with 8 bases lining up with TRBD1. The CDR3 spans 16 residues. V lost 10 bases to trimming and J lost 0 bases; unmatched junction nucleotides: 13. CDR1 and CDR2 (germline): MDHEN, SYDVKM. The CDR3 reads CATDRGPSEYQETQYF. The CDR3 DNA reads TGTGCCACCGACAGGGGACCGTCCGAGTACCAAGAGACCCAGTACTTC.